This TCR beta chain appears in the sequencing data of a study of blood T cell repertoires in COVID-19. Assay used: immunoSEQ multiplex PCR; TCRdb lists only in-frame clones, some missing. The sample lists around 83,000 clones, around 85% seen once, with approximately 15% in the top ten. CDR1 SNHLY and CDR2 FYNNEI come from the germline V gene. The CDR3 runs to 16 residues. J was trimmed by 0 bases and V by 6 bases; bases with no gene match: 5. The sequence was obtained from a woman aged 70-85 years with acute or convalescent COVID-19. Material: peripheral blood. The chain has TRBV2 and TRBJ2-1, with TRBD2 identical over 10 bases. The CDR3 loop is CASRPRLAGSYNEQFF. The CDR3 DNA is TGTGCCAGCAGACCCCGACTAGCGGGCTCCTACAATGAGCAGTTCTTC.